The TCR beta chain under discussion was sequenced for a study of cytomegalovirus exposure and HLA in healthy donors. Broader study findings: Later analysis placed DRB1 highest and HLA-C lowest in TCR association rates, which differed by HLA locus. A later analysis reported that several of the most significant clusters appeared to be linked to common viral pathogens, among them Epstein-Barr virus.

PCR primers comprised 60 Vbeta and 13 Jbeta primers. Some clones are missing from TCRdb's copy, which holds only in-frame ones; the method was immunoSEQ multiplex PCR. Among approximately 130,000 clones listed, roughly 9% were seen once. In the case of this clone: Its antigen is unidentified.

The CDR3 has 12 amino acids. Looked up from germline, CDR1 is GTSNPN and CDR2 is SVGIG (reference sequence). V gave up 8 bases and J gave up 1 base, with 11 bases separating them. This chain joins TRBV30 and TRBJ1-1; D is perhaps TRBD1 (5 bases). The TCR comes from a woman aged 40 to 55 in good health and CMV-seropositive. Sequencing was performed on PBMCs. The CDR3 region has the DNA TGTGCCGGGGGAGGAAGGAACACTGAAGCTTTCTTT. Translating it yields CAGGGRNTEAFF.